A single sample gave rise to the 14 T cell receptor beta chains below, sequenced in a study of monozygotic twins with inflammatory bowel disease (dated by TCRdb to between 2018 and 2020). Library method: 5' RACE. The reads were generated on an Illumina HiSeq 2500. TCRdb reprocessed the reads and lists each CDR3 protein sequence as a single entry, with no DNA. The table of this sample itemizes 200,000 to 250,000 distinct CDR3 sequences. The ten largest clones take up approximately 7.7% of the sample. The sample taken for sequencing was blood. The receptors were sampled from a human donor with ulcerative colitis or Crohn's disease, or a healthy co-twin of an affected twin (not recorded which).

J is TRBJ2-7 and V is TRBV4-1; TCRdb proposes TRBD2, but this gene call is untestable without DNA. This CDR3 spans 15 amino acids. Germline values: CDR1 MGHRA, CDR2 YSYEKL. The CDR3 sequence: CASSQVAGGIYEQYF.

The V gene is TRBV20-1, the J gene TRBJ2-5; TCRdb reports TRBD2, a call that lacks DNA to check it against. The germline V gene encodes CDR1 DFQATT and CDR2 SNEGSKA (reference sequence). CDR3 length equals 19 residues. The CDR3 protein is CSARSTSGGQLMYQETQYF.

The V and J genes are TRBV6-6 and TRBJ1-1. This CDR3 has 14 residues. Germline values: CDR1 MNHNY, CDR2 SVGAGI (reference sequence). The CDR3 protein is CASSYAEMNTEAFF.

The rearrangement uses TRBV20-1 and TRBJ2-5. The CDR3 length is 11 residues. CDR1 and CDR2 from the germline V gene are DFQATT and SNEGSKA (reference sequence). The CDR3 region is CSARVFETQYF.

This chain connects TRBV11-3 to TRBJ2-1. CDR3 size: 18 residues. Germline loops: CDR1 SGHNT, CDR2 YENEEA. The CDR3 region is CASTSTQHLGLTYNEQFF.

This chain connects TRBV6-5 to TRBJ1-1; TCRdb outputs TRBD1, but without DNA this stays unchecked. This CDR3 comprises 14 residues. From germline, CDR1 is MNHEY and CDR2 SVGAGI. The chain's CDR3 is CASSYSWGQGEAFF.

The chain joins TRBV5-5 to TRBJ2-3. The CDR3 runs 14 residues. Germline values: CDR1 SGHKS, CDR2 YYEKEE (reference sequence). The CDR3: CASMAFSTTYTQYF. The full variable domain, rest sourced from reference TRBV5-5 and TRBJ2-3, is DAGVTQSPTHLIKTRGQQVTLRCSPISGHKSVSWYQQVLGQGPQFIFQYYEKEERGRGNFPDRFSARQFPNYSSELNVNALLLGDSALYLCASMAFSTTYTQYFGPGTRLTVL.

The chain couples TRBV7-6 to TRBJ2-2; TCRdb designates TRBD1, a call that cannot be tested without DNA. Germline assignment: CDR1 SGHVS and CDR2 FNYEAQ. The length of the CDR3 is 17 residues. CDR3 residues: CASSLDGTGVYAGELFF.

The CDR3 region is CASSLRRANNEQFF. The rearrangement links TRBV27 to TRBJ2-1; TCRdb indicates TRBD2, and absent DNA this call remains unverified. This CDR3 has 14 amino acids. Germline lookup yields CDR1 MNHEY and CDR2 SMNVEV (reference sequence).

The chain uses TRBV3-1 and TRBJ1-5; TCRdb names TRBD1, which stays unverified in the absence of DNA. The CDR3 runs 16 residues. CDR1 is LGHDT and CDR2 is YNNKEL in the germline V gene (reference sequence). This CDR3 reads CASSPKTGYSNQPQHF.

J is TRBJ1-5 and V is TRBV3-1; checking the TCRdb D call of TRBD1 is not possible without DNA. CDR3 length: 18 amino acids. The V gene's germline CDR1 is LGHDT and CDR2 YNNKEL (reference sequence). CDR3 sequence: CASSPKTDRDESNQPQHF.

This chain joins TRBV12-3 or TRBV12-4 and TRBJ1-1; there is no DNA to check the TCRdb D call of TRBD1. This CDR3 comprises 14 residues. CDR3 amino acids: CASRPGQMNTEAFF.

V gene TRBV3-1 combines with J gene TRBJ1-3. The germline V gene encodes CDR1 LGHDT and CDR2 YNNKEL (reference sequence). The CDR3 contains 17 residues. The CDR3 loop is CASSQVYQRSLGNTIYF. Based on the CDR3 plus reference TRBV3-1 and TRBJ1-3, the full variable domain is DTAVSQTPKYLVTQMGNDKSIKCEQNLGHDTMYWYKQDSKKFLKIMFSYNNKELIINETVPNRFSPKSPDKAHLNLHINSLELGDSAVYFCASSQVYQRSLGNTIYFGEGSWLTVV.

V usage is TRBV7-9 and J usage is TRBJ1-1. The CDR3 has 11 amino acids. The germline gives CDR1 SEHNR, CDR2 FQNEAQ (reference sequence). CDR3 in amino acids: CASTRNTEAFF.